This entry lists 6 T cell receptor beta chains sequenced from one sample in a study of CD8+ T cells in alopecia areata. Sequencing relied on a cDNA template that was reverse transcribed from extracted RNA. The assay was immunoSEQ multiplex PCR, and TCRdb's table has in-frame clones only and misses some. The table records 200,000 to 250,000 clones, roughly 66% of them present only once. Treatment of the sample: oral pan-JAK inhibitor, 5-10 mg twice daily. The sample was CD4+ T cells sorted from blood, taken around week 44, from a patient treated with tofacitinib. All receptors derive from a human donor with alopecia areata.

The chain joins TRBV7-2 to TRBJ2-7, with TRBD2 identical over 7 bases. The CDR3 is made up of 13 amino acids. V dropped 5 bases and J dropped 6; count of bases not matched to a gene: 7. CDR1 is SGHTA, CDR2 FQGNSA, per germline. In DNA form, the CDR3 reads TGTGCCAGCAGCCCGCGGACTAGTGGCGAGCAGTACTTC. Translation: CASSPRTSGEQYF.

The V call is TRBV29-1, the J call TRBJ1-1; D possibly corresponds to TRBD1 (6 bases). Between the trimmed V and J ends, which lost 7 bases and 5 bases, there was a span of 8 bases. Per germline, CDR1 SQVTM and CDR2 ANQGSEA. This CDR3 spans 10 amino acids. The CDR3 protein is CSAQGTEAFF. The CDR3 coding sequence is TGCAGCGCCCAGGGGACTGAAGCTTTCTTT.

With respect to this clone: One junction end does not reproduce the germline sequence, and a read error may be involved. The chain uses TRBV7-8 and TRBJ2-5, with a tentative D call TRBD2 (5 bases). The CDR3 is made up of 16 amino acids. Per the germline V gene, CDR1 is SGHVS and CDR2 is FQNEAQ. The CDR3 region is CASSLAIAQYQETQYF. CDR3 coding DNA: TGTGCCAGCAGCCTAGCTATTGCGCAGTACCAAGAGACCCAGTACTTC.

The chain links TRBV15 to TRBJ2-7; 9 bases align to TRBD1. Germline assignment: CDR1 LNHNV and CDR2 YYDKDF (reference sequence). This CDR3 region has 16 residues. Unmatched junction bases numbered 9, after V lost 2 bases and J lost 4 bases. The CDR3 spells CATSRYDRGERYEQYF. In nucleotides, the CDR3 is TGTGCCACCAGCAGATACGACAGGGGGGAGAGGTACGAGCAGTACTTC.

This clone was seen a few times. The chain is built from TRBV19 and TRBJ2-7; D is perhaps TRBD2 (6 bases). Trimming cost V 6 bases and J 5 bases, with 14 bases left between them. The CDR3 totals 13 residues. The germline V gene has CDR1 LNHDA and CDR2 SQIVND (reference sequence). In DNA form, the CDR3 reads TGTGCCAGTAGGAGGCGGGGAGGAGACGAGCAGTACTTC. Translating it yields CASRRRGGDEQYF.

The table lists this clone with a few counts. The chain combines TRBV29-1 with TRBJ1-1, with TRBD1 identical over 9 bases. The CDR3 length is 14 residues. From germline, CDR1 is SQVTM and CDR2 ANQGSEA. Trimming cost V 6 bases and J 5 bases; bases outside gene matches: 10. The CDR3 DNA follows: TGCAGCGTGTTACAGGACAGGGGAGGTACTGAAGCTTTCTTT. It yields the protein CSVLQDRGGTEAFF.